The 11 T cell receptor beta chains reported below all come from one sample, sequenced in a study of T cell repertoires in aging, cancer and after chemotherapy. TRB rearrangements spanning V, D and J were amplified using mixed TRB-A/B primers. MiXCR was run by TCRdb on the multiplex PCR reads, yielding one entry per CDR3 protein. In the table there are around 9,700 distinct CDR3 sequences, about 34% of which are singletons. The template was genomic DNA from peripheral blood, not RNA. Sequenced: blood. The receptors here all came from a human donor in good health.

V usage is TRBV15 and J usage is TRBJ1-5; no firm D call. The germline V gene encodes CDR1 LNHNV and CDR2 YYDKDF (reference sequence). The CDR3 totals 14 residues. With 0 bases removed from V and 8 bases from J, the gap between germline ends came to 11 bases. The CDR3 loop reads CATSREGSKKPQHF. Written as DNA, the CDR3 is TGTGCCACCAGCAGAGAGGGCAGTAAAAAGCCCCAGCATTTT.

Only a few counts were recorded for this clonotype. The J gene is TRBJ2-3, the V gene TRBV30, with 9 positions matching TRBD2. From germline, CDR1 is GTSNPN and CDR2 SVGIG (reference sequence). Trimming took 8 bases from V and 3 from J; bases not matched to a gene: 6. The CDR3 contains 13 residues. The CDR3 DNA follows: TGTGCCCCAGGGCTAGCGGGGACAGATACGCAGTATTTT. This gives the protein CAPGLAGTDTQYF. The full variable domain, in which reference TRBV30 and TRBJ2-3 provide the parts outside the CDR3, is SQTIHQWPATLVQPVGSPLSLECTVEGTSNPNLYWYRQAAGRGLQLLFYSVGIGQISSEVPQNLSASRPQDRQFILSSKKLLLSDSGFYLCAPGLAGTDTQYFGPGTRLTVL.

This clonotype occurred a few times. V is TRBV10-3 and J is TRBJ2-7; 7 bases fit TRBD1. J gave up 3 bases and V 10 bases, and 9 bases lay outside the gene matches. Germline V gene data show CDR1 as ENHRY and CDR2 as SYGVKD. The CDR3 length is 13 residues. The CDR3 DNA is TGTGCCAGCAGCCGGGACAGACACTACGAGCAGTACTTC. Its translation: CASSRDRHYEQYF.

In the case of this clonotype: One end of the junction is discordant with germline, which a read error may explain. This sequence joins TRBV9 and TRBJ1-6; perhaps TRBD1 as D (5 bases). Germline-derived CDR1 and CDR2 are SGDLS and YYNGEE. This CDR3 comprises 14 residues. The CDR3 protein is CASTKGVYNSPLQF. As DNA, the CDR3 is TGCGCCAGCACCAAAGGGGTCTATAATTCACCCCTCCAATTT. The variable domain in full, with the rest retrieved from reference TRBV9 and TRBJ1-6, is DSGVTQTPKHLITATGQRVTLRCSPRSGDLSVYWYQQSLDQGLQFLIQYYNGEERAKGNILERFSAQQFPDLHSELNLSSLELGDSALYFCASTKGVYNSPLQFGNGTRLTVT.

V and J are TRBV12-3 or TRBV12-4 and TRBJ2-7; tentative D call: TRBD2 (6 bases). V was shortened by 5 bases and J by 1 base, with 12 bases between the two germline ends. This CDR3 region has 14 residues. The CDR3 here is CASSPGTSSYEQYF. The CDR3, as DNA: TGTGCCAGCAGTCCCGGGACTTCTTCCTACGAGCAGTACTTC.

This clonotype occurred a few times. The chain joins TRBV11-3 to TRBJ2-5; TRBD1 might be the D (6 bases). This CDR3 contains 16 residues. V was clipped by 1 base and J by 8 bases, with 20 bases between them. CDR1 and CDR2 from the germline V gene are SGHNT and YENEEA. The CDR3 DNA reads TGTGCCAGCAGCTTAGGTGGAGTCCCCACAGGGAACACCCAGTACTTC. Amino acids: CASSLGGVPTGNTQYF.

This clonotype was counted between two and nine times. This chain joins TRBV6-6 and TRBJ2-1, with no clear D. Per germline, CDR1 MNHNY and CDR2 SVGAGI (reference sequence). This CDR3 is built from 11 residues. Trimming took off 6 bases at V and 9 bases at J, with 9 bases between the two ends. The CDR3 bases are TGTGCCAGCAGGATTACTGGTGAGCAGTTCTTC. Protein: CASRITGEQFF.

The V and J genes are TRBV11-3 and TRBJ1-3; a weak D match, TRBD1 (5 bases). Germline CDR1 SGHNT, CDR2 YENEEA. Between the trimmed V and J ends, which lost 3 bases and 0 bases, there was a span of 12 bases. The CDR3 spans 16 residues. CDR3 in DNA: TGTGCCAGCAGCTTCTTGGGGGGGAGCTCTGGAAACACCATATATTTT. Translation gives CASSFLGGSSGNTIYF.

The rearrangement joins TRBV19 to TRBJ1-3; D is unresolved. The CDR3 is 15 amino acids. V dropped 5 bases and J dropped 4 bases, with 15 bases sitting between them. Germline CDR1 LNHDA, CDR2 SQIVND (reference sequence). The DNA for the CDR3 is TGTGCCAGTAGTCCAGGACTCATTACGGGAAACACCATATATTTT. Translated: CASSPGLITGNTIYF.

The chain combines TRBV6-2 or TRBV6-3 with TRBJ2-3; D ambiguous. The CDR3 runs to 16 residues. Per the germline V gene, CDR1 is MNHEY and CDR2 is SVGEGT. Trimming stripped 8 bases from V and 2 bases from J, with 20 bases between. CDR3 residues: CASRPSGLDHTDTQYF. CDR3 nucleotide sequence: TGTGCCAGCCGCCCGTCCGGGCTAGACCACACAGATACGCAGTATTTT.

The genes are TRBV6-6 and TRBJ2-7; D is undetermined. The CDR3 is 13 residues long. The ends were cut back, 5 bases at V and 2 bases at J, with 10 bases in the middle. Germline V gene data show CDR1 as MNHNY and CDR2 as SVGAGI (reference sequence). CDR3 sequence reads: CASSVVLPYEQYF. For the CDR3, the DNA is TGTGCCAGCAGTGTTGTTTTACCCTACGAGCAGTACTTC.